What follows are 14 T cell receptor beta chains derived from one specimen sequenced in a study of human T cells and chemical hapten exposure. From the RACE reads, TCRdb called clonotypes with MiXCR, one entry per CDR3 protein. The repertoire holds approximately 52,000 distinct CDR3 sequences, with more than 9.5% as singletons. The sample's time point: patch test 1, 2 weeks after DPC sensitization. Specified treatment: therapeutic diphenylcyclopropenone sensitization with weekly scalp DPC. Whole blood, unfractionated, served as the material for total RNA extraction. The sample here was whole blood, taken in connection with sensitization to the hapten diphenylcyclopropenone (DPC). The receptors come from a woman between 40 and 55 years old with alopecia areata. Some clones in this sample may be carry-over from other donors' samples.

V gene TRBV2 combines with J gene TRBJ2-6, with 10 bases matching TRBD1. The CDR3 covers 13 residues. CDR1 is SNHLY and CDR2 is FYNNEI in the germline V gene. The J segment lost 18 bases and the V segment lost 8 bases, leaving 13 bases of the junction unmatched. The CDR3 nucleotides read TGTGCCAGCTTAGGACAGGGGGGAAACTCTAGGACTTTC. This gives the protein CASLGQGGNSRTF.

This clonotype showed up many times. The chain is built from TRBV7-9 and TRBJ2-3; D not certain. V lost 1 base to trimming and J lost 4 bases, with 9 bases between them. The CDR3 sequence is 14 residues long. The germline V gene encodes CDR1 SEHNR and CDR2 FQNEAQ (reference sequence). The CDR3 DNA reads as TGTGCCAGCAGCTTAGAGTCTCCCCCAGATACGCAGTATTTT. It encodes CASSLESPPDTQYF.

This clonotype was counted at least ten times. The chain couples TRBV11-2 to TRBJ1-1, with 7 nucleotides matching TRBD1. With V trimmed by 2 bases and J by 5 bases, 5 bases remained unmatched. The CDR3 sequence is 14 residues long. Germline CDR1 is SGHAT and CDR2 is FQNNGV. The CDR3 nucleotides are TGTGCCAGCAGCTTACAGTCCAGGGGGACTGAAGCTTTCTTT. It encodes CASSLQSRGTEAFF. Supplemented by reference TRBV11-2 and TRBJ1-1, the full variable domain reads EAGVAQSPRYKIIEKRQSVAFWCNPISGHATLYWYQQILGQGPKLLIQFQNNGVVDDSQLPKDRFSAERLKGVDSTLKIQPAKLEDSAVYLCASSLQSRGTEAFFGQGTRLTVV.

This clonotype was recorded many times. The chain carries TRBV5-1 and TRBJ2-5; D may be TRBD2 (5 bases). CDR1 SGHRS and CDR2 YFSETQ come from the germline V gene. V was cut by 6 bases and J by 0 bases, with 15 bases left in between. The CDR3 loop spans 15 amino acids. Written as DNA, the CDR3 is TGCGCCAGCACCCTCAGAGCGGAGTACCAAGAGACCCAGTACTTC. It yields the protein CASTLRAEYQETQYF.

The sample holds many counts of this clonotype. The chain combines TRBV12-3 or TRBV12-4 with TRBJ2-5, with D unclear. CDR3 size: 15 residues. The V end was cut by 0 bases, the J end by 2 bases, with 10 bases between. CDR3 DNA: TGTGCCAGCAGTTTAGCGGGCGCACAACAAGAGACCCAGTACTTC. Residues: CASSLAGAQQETQYF.

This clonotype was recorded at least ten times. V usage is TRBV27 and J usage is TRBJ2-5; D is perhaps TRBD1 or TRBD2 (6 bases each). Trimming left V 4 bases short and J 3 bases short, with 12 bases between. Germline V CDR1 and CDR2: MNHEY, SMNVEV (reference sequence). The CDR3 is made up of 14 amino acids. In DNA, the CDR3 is TGTGCCAGCAGTTCCCGGGGGCATGAAGAGACCCAGTACTTC. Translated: CASSSRGHEETQYF.

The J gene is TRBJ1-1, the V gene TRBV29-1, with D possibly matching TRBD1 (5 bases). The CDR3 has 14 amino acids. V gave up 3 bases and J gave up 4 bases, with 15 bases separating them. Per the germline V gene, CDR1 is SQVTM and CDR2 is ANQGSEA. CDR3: CSVERDPLGTEAFF. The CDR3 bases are TGCAGCGTTGAGAGGGACCCCCTGGGCACTGAAGCTTTCTTT.

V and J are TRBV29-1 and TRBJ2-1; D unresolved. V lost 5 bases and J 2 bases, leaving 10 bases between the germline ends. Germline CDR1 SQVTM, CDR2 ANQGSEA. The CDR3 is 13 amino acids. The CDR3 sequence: CSVRVWPYNEQFF. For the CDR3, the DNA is TGCAGCGTTAGGGTGTGGCCCTACAATGAGCAGTTCTTC.

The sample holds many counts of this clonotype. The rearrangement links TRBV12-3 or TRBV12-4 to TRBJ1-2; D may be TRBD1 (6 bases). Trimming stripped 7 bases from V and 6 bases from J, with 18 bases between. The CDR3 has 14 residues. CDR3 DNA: TGTGCCAGCAAACCCGGGACACCGCCGCATGGCTACACCTTC. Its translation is CASKPGTPPHGYTF.

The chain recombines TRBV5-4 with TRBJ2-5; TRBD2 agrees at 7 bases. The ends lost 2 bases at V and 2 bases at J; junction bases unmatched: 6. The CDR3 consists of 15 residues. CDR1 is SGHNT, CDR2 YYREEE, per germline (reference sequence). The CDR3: CASSFSQRGQETQYF. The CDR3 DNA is TGTGCCAGCAGCTTCTCTCAGCGGGGTCAAGAGACCCAGTACTTC. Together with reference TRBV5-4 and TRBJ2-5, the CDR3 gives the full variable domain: ETGVTQSPTHLIKTRGQQVTLRCSSQSGHNTVSWYQQALGQGPQFIFQYYREEENGRGNFPPRFSGLQFPNYSSELNVNALELDDSALYLCASSFSQRGQETQYFGPGTRLLVL.

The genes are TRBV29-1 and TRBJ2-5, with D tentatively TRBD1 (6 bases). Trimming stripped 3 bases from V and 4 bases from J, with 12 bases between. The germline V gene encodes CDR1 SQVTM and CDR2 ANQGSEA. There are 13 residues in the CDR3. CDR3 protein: CSVDEGVGETQYF. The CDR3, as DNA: TGCAGCGTTGATGAGGGGGTCGGAGAGACCCAGTACTTC.

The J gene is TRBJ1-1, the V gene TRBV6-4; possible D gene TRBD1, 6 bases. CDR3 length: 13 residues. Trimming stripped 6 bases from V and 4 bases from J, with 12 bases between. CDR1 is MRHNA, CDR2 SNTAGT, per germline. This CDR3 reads CASSLTGATEAFF. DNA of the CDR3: TGTGCCAGCAGCCTTACGGGGGCCACTGAAGCTTTCTTT.

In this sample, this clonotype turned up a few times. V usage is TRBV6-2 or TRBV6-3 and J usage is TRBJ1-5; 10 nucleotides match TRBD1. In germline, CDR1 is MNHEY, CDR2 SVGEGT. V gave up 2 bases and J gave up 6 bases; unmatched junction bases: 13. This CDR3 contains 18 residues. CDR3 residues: CASSYGTGVSLSSQPQHF. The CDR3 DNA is TGTGCCAGCAGTTACGGGACAGGGGTATCGTTGTCGAGTCAGCCCCAGCATTTT.

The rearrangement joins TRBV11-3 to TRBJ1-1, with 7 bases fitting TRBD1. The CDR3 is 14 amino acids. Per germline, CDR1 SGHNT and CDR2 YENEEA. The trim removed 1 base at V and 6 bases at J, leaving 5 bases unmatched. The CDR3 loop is CASSLGQGVPEAFF. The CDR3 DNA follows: TGTGCCAGCAGCTTAGGGCAGGGGGTCCCTGAAGCTTTCTTT.